This T cell receptor (beta chain) derives from a study of T cell responses to AZD1222 COVID-19 vaccine. Findings and caveats of the study: The donor cohort was predominantly white British with a female majority, and clonal diversity may have been underestimated. Spike-specific TCR breadth and depth went up after people got two AZD1222 doses.

Generated by immunoSEQ multiplex PCR, the TCRdb table keeps only in-frame clones and is missing some. In the table there are roughly 150,000 clones, 80% to 90% of which are singletons. The germline V gene encodes CDR1 KGHSH and CDR2 LQKENI. The CDR3 consists of 13 residues. J was trimmed by 6 bases and V by 3 bases; bases with no gene match: 4. Concerning this clone itself: Its antigen remains unidentified.

The gene calls are TRBV18 and TRBJ1-2; TRBD1 matches at 7 bases. Sequences were derived from peripheral blood, sampled 28 days after the second AZD1222 dose. The origin of this receptor is an adult who received the AZD1222 COVID-19 vaccine. CDR3 sequence: CASSPDRVNGYTF. Here the CDR3 DNA reads TGTGCCAGCTCACCCGACAGGGTGAATGGCTACACCTTC.